Below, one T cell receptor (beta chain) is given with its context. The antigen it recognizes is unknown. No much larger clonotype is one base removed from it; base qualities were not supplied. This specimen's time point label, per the study, means: about 28 days (+/-7) after the second vaccine dose. AZD1222 recipients given second doses at about 4 weeks or at about 12 weeks were pooled, since spike-specific TCR depth and breadth were not found to differ between the two schedules. Vaccinee samples were obtained from the UK trials COV001 and COV002, which included a single-blind randomized controlled phase 2/3 trial of AZD1222 (ChAdOx1 nCoV-19) in healthy adults. Trial participant PBMC samples were collected at day 0 and day 28 after the second dose for TCRbeta chain sequencing. This sample stems from a study of T cell responses to AZD1222 COVID-19 vaccine (dated by TCRdb to about 2021). Describing the broader study: A total of about 240 trial participants underwent TCR sequencing, of whom nearly 210 received two doses of AZD1222 and some 25 received two doses of the MenACWY control vaccine. Trial participants were enrolled by age into subgroups of 18-55, 56-69 and 70-plus years, and roughly 160, 29 and 62 TCR-sequenced participants, respectively, were included in these subgroups. What the study reported, not specific to this receptor: Reportedly, close to half of the unique spike-specific TCRs recognized epitopes lying outside the regions that are mutated in the B.1.351 and B.1.1.7 variants. A significant rise in spike-specific TCR breadth and depth was observed after two AZD1222 doses relative to day 0 and relative to MenACWY recipients. Conclusions about previously exposed vaccinees were limited because only six AZD1222 recipients were SARS-CoV-2 seropositive at baseline. Participants were mostly white British and included more females than males, and it was suggested by the authors that clonal diversity may have been underestimated. In the small 56-69-year group, the increase in depth fell short of significance, most likely because of low power. Because no day 14 peak-response samples were available, repertoires were characterized only after the peak T cell response. Vaccine-associated CD4 TCRs spanned the whole spike protein, with dominant responses in regions 160-218 and 743-854.

The CDR3 regions of human TCRbeta chains were analyzed by immunosequencing. Processing in the source paper ran as follows. Repertoire TCRs were matched against a reference library of SARS-CoV-2-specific TCRs generated with the MIRA antigen-specificity platform. Breadth was defined as the fraction of unique TCRs that were SARS-CoV-2-associated, and depth was defined as the fraction of total T cells that were SARS-CoV-2-associated. Each spike-specific TCR was assigned to its reactive spike region and to a CD4 or CD8 class using the MIRA data. Log10-transformed breadth and depth values were compared by one-way ANOVA with Sidak's multiple comparisons tests. The table was pulled from immuneACCESS by TCRdb, which kept in-frame rearrangements only. Such tables lose some clones; where checked, under half of the loss comes from unresolved V genes, and the rest has no known cause. For V, J and clone size, that table is used; D and trimming come from the DNA. This sample holds around 99,000 clones; around 87% were observed only once. The ten largest clonotypes hold roughly 4.3% of the sample.

V has 0 bases trimmed and J has 3 bases trimmed; junction bases matching no gene number 0. For CDR1 and CDR2, the germline V gene (reference sequence) lists SEHNR and FQNEAQ. The CDR3 runs 15 residues from the cysteine to the phenylalanine. Only the CDR3 part of the read is kept: 45 bases, read in frame from the first base. This specimen consisted of peripheral blood, obtained 28 days after the second AZD1222 dose. The chain employs TRBV7-9 and TRBJ2-1, with 9 bases in between that match TRBD2. The sequence was obtained from an adult who received the AZD1222 COVID-19 vaccine. The encoded CDR3 is CASSLAAGGYNEQFF. In nucleotide form, the sequence is TGTGCCAGCAGCTTAGCAGCGGGAGGCTACAATGAGCAGTTCTTC.